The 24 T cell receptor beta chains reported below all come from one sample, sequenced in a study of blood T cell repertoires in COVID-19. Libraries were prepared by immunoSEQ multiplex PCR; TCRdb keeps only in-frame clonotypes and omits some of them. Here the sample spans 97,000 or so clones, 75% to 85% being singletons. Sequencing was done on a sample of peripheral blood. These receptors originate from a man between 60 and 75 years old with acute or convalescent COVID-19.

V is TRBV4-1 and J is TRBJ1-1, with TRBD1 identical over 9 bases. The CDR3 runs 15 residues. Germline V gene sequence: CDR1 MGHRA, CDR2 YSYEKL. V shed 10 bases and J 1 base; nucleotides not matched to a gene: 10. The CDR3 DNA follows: TGCGCCACCTCTGACCCGGGACAGGGGAACACTGAAGCTTTCTTT. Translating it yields CATSDPGQGNTEAFF.

The CDR3 spells CASRIDRSTEAFF. The CDR3 bases are TGTGCCAGCAGGATCGACAGGTCCACTGAAGCTTTCTTT. The chain carries TRBV11-2 and TRBJ1-1; D is possibly TRBD1 (6 bases). Trimming shortened V by 6 bases and J by 4 bases, and 12 bases separated the two germline ends. This CDR3 region has 13 residues. Germline loops: CDR1 SGHAT, CDR2 FQNNGV.

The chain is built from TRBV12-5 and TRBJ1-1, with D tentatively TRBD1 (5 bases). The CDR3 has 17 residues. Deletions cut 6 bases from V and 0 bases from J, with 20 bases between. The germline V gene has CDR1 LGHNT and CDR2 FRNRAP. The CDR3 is CASGPPRVRLMNTEAFF. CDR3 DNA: TGTGCTAGTGGCCCCCCCAGGGTCCGCCTGATGAACACTGAAGCTTTCTTT.

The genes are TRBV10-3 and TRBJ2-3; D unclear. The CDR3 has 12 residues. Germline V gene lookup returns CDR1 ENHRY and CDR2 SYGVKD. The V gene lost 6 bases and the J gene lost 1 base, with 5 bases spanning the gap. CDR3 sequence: CAIRGGTDTQYF. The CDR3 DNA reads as TGTGCCATCAGGGGCGGCACAGATACGCAGTATTTT.

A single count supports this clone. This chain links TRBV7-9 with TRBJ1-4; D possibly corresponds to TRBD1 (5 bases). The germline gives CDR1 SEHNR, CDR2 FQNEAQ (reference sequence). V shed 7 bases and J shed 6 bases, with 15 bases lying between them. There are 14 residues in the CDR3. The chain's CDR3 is CASTPGRADEKLFF. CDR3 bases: TGTGCCAGCACCCCGGGCAGGGCGGATGAAAAACTGTTTTTT.

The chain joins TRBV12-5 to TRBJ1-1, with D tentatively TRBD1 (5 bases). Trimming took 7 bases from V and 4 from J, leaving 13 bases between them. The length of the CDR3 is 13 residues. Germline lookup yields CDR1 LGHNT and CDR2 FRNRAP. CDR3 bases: TGTGCTAGTGCTCCTCAGGGTAGCACTGAAGCTTTCTTT. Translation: CASAPQGSTEAFF.

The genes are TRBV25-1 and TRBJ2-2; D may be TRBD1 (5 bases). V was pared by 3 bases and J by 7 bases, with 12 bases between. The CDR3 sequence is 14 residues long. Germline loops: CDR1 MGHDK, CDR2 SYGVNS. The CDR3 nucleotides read TGTGCCAGCAGTGATCTTAGGGGCGGCGGGGAGCTGTTTTTT. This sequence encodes CASSDLRGGGELFF.

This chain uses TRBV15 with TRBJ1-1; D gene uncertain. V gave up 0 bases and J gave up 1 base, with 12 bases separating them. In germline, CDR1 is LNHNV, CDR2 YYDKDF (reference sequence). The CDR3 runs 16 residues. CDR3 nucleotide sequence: TGTGCCACCAGCAGAGATTACCGACGGGGGAACACTGAAGCTTTCTTT. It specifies CATSRDYRRGNTEAFF.

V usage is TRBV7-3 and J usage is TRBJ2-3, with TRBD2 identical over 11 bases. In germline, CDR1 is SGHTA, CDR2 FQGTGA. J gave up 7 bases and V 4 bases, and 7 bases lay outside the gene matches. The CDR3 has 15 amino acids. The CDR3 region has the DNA TGTGCCAGCAGCTCTTTAGCGGGGGGGCGACATACGCAGTATTTT. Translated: CASSSLAGGRHTQYF.

CDR3 in DNA: TGCGCCAGCAGTGAGAATACAAATCAGCCCCAGCATTTT. It encodes CASSENTNQPQHF. The genes are TRBV10-1 and TRBJ1-5; D unclear. Trimming removed 2 bases at V and 4 bases at J, with 6 bases between. Germline CDR1 is WNHNN and CDR2 is SYGVQD (reference sequence). The CDR3 spans 13 residues.

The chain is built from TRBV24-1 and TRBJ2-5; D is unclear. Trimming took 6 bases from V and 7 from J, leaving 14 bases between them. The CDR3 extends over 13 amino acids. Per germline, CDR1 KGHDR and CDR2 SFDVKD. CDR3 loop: CATSSRLFGTQYF. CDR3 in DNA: TGTGCCACCAGTTCTCGGTTGTTCGGGACCCAGTACTTC.

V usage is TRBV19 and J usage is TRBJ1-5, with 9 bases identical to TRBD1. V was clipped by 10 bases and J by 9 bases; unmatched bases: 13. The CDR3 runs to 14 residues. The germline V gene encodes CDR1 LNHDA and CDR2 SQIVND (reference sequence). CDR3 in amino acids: CATEPTGGLPPQHF. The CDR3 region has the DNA TGTGCCACGGAACCCACAGGGGGCTTGCCGCCCCAGCATTTT.

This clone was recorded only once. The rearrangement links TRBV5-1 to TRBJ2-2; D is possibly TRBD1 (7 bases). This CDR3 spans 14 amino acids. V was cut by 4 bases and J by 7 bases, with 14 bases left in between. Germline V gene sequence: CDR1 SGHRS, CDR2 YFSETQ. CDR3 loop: CASSPRQGGGELFF. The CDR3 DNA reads TGCGCCAGCAGCCCACGTCAGGGGGGCGGGGAGCTGTTTTTT.

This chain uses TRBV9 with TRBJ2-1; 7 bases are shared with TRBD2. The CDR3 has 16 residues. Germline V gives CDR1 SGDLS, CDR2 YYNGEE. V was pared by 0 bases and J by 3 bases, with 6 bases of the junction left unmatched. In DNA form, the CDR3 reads TGTGCCAGCAGCGTAGAAGGCGGGAGATTCTACAATGAGCAGTTCTTC. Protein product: CASSVEGGRFYNEQFF.

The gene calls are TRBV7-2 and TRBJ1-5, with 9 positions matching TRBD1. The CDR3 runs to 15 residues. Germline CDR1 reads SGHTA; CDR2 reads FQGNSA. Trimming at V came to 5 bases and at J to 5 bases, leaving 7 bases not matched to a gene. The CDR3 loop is CASSPGQGGYQPQHF. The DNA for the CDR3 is TGTGCCAGCAGCCCGGGACAGGGTGGGTATCAGCCCCAGCATTTT.

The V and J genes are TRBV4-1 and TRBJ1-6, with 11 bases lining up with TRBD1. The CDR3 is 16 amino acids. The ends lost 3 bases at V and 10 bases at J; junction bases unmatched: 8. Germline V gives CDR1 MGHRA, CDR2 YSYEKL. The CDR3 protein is CASSHRPGQGGSPLHF. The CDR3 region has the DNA TGCGCCAGCAGCCATAGGCCGGGACAGGGGGGGTCACCCCTCCACTTT.

CDR3 amino acids: CASSPPRGGGGRVNTEAFF. The CDR3 DNA reads TGTGCCAGCTCACCACCAAGAGGTGGAGGAGGAAGAGTGAACACTGAAGCTTTCTTT. The chain uses TRBV18 and TRBJ1-1; D is unresolved. Per germline, CDR1 KGHSH and CDR2 LQKENI. V lost 0 bases and J 0 bases, leaving 20 bases between the germline ends. This CDR3 comprises 19 residues.

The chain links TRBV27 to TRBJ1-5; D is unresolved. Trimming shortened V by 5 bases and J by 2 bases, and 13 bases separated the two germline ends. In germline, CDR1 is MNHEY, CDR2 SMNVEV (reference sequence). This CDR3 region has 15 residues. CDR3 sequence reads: CASSRVGLGNQPQHF. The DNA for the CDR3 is TGTGCCAGCAGTCGGGTGGGTCTGGGCAATCAGCCCCAGCATTTT.

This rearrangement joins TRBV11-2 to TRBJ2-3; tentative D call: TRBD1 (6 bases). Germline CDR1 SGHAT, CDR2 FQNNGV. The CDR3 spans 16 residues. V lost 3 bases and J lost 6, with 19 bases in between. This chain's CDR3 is CASSFRMYGTLDTQYF. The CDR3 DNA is TGTGCCAGCAGCTTTCGGATGTACGGGACATTGGATACGCAGTATTTT.

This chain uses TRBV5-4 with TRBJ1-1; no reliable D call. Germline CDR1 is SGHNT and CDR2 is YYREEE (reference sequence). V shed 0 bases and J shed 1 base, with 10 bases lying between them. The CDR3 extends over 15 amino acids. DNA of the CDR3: TGTGCCAGCAGCTTGGCATTTAGAGCGAACACTGAAGCTTTCTTT. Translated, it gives CASSLAFRANTEAFF. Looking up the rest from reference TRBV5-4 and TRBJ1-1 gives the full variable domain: ETGVTQSPTHLIKTRGQQVTLRCSSQSGHNTVSWYQQALGQGPQFIFQYYREEENGRGNFPPRFSGLQFPNYSSELNVNALELDDSALYLCASSLAFRANTEAFFGQGTRLTVV.

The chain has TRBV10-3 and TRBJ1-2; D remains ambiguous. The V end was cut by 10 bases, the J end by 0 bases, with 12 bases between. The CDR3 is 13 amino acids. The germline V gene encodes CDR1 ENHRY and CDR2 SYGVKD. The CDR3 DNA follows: TGTGCCACCCTCCCTTCAGCTAACTATGGCTACACCTTC. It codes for CATLPSANYGYTF.

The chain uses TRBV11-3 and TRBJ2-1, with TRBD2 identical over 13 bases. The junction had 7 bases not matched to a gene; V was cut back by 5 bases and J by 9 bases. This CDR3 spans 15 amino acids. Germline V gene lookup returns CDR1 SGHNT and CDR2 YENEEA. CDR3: CASSPRLAGGIEQFF. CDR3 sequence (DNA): TGTGCCAGCAGCCCCCGACTAGCGGGAGGAATTGAGCAGTTCTTC.

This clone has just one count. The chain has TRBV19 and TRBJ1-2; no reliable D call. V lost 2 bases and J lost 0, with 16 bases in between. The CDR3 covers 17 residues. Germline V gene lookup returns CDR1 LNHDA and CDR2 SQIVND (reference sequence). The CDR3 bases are TGTGCCAGTAGTATACTAATTACGGGTGATTCTAACTATGGCTACACCTTC. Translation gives CASSILITGDSNYGYTF. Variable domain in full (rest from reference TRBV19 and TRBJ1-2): DGGITQSPKYLFRKEGQNVTLSCEQNLNHDAMYWYRQDPGQGLRLIYYSQIVNDFQKGDIAEGYSVSREKKESFPLTVTSAQKNPTAFYLCASSILITGDSNYGYTFGSGTRLTVV.

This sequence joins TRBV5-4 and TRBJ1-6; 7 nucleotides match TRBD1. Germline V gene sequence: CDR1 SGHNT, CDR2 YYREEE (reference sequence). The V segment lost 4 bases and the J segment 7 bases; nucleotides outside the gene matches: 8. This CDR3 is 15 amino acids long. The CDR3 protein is CASSIRQGSNSPLHF. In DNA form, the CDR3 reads TGTGCCAGCAGCATAAGACAGGGTAGCAATTCACCCCTCCACTTT.